Each of the 27 T cell receptor beta chains below was sequenced from the same sample in a study of T cell repertoires in aging, cancer and after chemotherapy (dated by TCRdb to about 2019). The data were produced on an Illumina MiSeq. Using a mixed TRB-A/B primer pool, multiplex touch-down PCR amplified rearranged TRB sequences covering the V, D and J segments. In TCRdb, the public reads were trimmed at Q25 with fastp and aligned with MiXCR, with productive beta chains retained. Merged by CDR3 protein, the rows form single entries marked with the most common genes and DNA. This sample comprises approximately 850 distinct CDR3 sequences, more than 20% of them detected only once. The ten most abundant clones make up roughly 18% of the sample. Genomic DNA extracted from peripheral blood, rather than sorted cells or RNA, was used as the source for amplification of TCR beta rearrangements. Sequences were obtained from blood. The receptors shown here come from a human donor with a solid tumor.

By frequency in the sample, this clonotype is large. The chain has TRBV19 and TRBJ1-4; D might be TRBD1 (5 bases). V was trimmed by 8 bases and J by 7 bases, leaving 14 bases between them. CDR1 is LNHDA, CDR2 SQIVND, per germline (reference sequence). This CDR3 has 13 residues. CDR3 DNA: TGTGCCAGTGCTACGGTGAGGGGTGAAAAACTGTTTTTT. Encoded protein: CASATVRGEKLFF.

The chain links TRBV5-4 to TRBJ1-1; perhaps TRBD1 as D (5 bases). CDR3 length: 16 amino acids. V shed 4 bases and J shed 4 bases, with 20 bases lying between them. The V gene's germline CDR1 is SGHNT and CDR2 YYREEE (reference sequence). This CDR3 is CASSIPGTLGITEAFF. The CDR3 DNA follows: TGTGCCAGCAGCATACCCGGGACCCTTGGAATCACTGAAGCTTTCTTT.

The chain employs TRBV29-1 and TRBJ2-3, with 10 nucleotides matching TRBD1. Germline CDR1 is SQVTM and CDR2 is ANQGSEA. This CDR3 spans 13 amino acids. V gave up 7 bases and J gave up 4 bases; unmatched junction bases: 5. For the CDR3, the DNA is TGCAGCGCCCGGGACAGGGGCCCAGATACGCAGTATTTT. Protein product: CSARDRGPDTQYF.

By frequency in the sample, this clonotype is large (0.1 to 1%). The chain couples TRBV18 to TRBJ2-5; weak D call: TRBD1 (6 bases). The ends were cut back, 5 bases at V and 4 bases at J, with 11 bases in the middle. The length of the CDR3 is 13 residues. Germline CDR1 KGHSH, CDR2 LQKENI. The CDR3 DNA reads as TGTGCCAGCTCAACAGGGTTAGGAGAGACCCAGTACTTC. Translating it yields CASSTGLGETQYF.

This clonotype is labeled large. The rearrangement uses TRBV12-3 or TRBV12-4 and TRBJ2-1; 7 positions agree with TRBD2. The CDR3 length is 15 residues. Unmatched junction bases numbered 12, after V lost 6 bases and J lost 7 bases. Here the CDR3 reads CASSSRTSRRNEQFF. The CDR3 region has the DNA TGTGCCAGCAGCTCCCGGACTAGTCGCCGTAATGAGCAGTTCTTC.

The CDR3 spells CASSVGLEDSPLHF. The CDR3 DNA reads as TGTGCCAGCAGCGTCGGACTCGAGGATTCACCCCTCCACTTT. The V and J genes are TRBV9 and TRBJ1-6; D not certain. Germline V lookup: CDR1 SGDLS, CDR2 YYNGEE. This CDR3 has 14 amino acids. V dropped 2 bases and J dropped 8 bases, with 11 bases sitting between them.

Comment on this clonotype: Possible read error: a much larger clone is one base away. The rearrangement joins TRBV19 to TRBJ2-1; 7 nucleotides line up with TRBD1. CDR1 LNHDA and CDR2 SQIVND come from the germline V gene (reference sequence). CDR3 length: 13 residues. CDR3 region: CASRIAGGEEQFF. CDR3 bases: TGTGCCAGTAGGATAGCAGGGGGAGAAGAGCAGTTCTTC.

Points on this clonotype: A much larger clonotype is one base distant, so this may be a read error. This chain connects TRBV12-3 or TRBV12-4 to TRBJ2-2, with a weak D call TRBD2 (5 bases). The CDR3 spans 12 residues. The CDR3 DNA reads TGTGCCAGCAGTTTAAGGGCCGGGGAGCCGTTTTTT. It specifies CASSLRAGEPFF.

As concerns this clonotype: A much larger clone is a single base away; this may be a read error. The chain combines TRBV12-3 or TRBV12-4 with TRBJ2-7, with D perhaps given as TRBD1 or TRBD2 (5 bases each). The CDR3 consists of 14 residues. CDR3: CASSSGTVTYDQYF. The CDR3 region has the DNA TGTGCCAGCAGTTCCGGGACGGTTACCTACGATCAGTACTTC.

This clonotype was seen a handful of times. The J gene is TRBJ2-7, the V gene TRBV12-3 or TRBV12-4, with D uncertain. This CDR3 region has 11 residues. V was cut by 4 bases and J by 3 bases, with 4 bases left in between. The chain's CDR3 is CASSSRYEQYF. The CDR3 DNA reads TGTGCCAGCAGTTCCCGCTACGAGCAGTACTTC.

This clonotype has more than one count but fewer than ten. The chain has TRBV21-1 and TRBJ2-1; no DNA check was done on the table's D call, TRBD2. TRBV21-1 is an annotated pseudogene. The CDR3 totals 15 residues. CDR3 in amino acids: CASSKPRGLSNEQFF. The CDR3 DNA reads TGTGCCAGCAGCAAGCCGCGGGGACTTAGCAATGAGCAGTTCTTC.

This clonotype was seen a few times. The chain links TRBV14 to TRBJ2-7; D is possibly TRBD2 (5 bases). Germline V gives CDR1 SGHDN, CDR2 FVKESK. The CDR3 has 15 amino acids. Trimming shortened V by 4 bases and J by 6 bases, and 19 bases separated the two germline ends. The DNA of the CDR3 is TGTGCCAGCAGCCTTGGAGGACCGCGAATTGGCGAGCAGTACTTC. Encoded protein: CASSLGGPRIGEQYF.

This rearrangement joins TRBV9 to TRBJ2-2; D gene uncertain. V was trimmed by 0 bases and J by 1 base, leaving 7 bases between them. The length of the CDR3 is 15 residues. Germline V gene lookup returns CDR1 SGDLS and CDR2 YYNGEE. This chain's CDR3 is CASSVAAENTGELFF. The CDR3 DNA sequence: TGTGCCAGCAGCGTAGCTGCTGAGAACACCGGGGAGCTGTTTTTT.

This sequence joins TRBV7-9 and TRBJ1-5; D ambiguous. Germline assignment: CDR1 SEHNR and CDR2 FQNEAQ (reference sequence). The V gene lost 3 bases and the J gene lost 0 bases, with 9 bases spanning the gap. This CDR3 has 15 residues. CDR3 DNA: TGTGCCAGCAGCTTGGGAGGCTTTAGCAATCAGCCCCAGCATTTT. This gives the protein CASSLGGFSNQPQHF.

V usage is TRBV10-3 and J usage is TRBJ1-1, with D possibly TRBD1 on 5 matching bases. The CDR3 is 15 amino acids. V shed 3 bases and J shed 4 bases, with 15 bases lying between them. The germline gives CDR1 ENHRY, CDR2 SYGVKD. The CDR3 sequence: CAISDERGAATEAFF. DNA of the CDR3: TGTGCCATCAGTGACGAAAGGGGCGCGGCCACTGAAGCTTTCTTT.

By proportion, this clonotype is medium-sized. This chain links TRBV19 with TRBJ1-2, with D tentatively TRBD1 (5 bases). This CDR3 is built from 13 residues. Germline loops: CDR1 LNHDA, CDR2 SQIVND (reference sequence). V lost 3 bases and J 3 bases, leaving 8 bases between the germline ends. CDR3 region: CASSIGTYYGYTF. CDR3 nucleotide sequence: TGTGCCAGTAGTATTGGGACGTACTATGGCTACACCTTC.

This clonotype is large in the sample. The V gene is TRBV6-5, the J gene TRBJ1-6; D uncertain. The CDR3 is made up of 14 amino acids. CDR1 is MNHEY, CDR2 SVGAGI, per germline. The V end was cut by 10 bases, the J end by 0 bases, with 10 bases between. The DNA for the CDR3 is TGTGCCACTTGTAGGCGCTCCTATAATTCACCCCTCCACTTT. It is translated as CATCRRSYNSPLHF.

Relative to its sample, this clonotype is medium-sized (0.01 to 0.1%). The chain uses TRBV18 and TRBJ1-3, with D uncertain. V lost 2 bases and J lost 0, with 8 bases in between. CDR3 length: 15 amino acids. Germline V gene data show CDR1 as KGHSH and CDR2 as LQKENI. CDR3 protein: CASSPGSVSGNTIYF. For the CDR3, the DNA is TGTGCCAGCTCACCAGGATCCGTCTCTGGAAACACCATATATTTT. The entire variable domain, with the rest obtained from reference TRBV18 and TRBJ1-3, is as follows: NAGVMQNPRHLVRRRGQEARLRCSPMKGHSHVYWYRQLPEEGLKFMVYLQKENIIDESGMPKERFSAEFPKEGPSILRIQQVVRGDSAAYFCASSPGSVSGNTIYFGEGSWLTVV.

This clonotype is labeled large (0.1 to 1%). The chain uses TRBV5-6 and TRBJ2-3, with 11 bases identical to TRBD2. The CDR3 is 16 residues long. The V segment lost 0 bases and the J segment 1 base; nucleotides outside the gene matches: 1. Germline assignment: CDR1 SGHDT and CDR2 YYEEEE. CDR3 residues: CASSLEGLAGTDTQYF. In DNA, the CDR3 is TGTGCCAGCAGCTTGGAGGGACTAGCGGGCACAGATACGCAGTATTTT.

This clonotype is classed as large (0.1 to 1%). This chain joins TRBV6-5 and TRBJ2-1, with D unresolved. In germline, CDR1 is MNHEY, CDR2 SVGAGI. The CDR3 extends over 8 amino acids. V shed 6 bases and J shed 16 bases, with 7 bases lying between them. The CDR3 spells CASSPPFF. As DNA, the CDR3 is TGTGCCAGCAGCCCCCCCTTCTTC.

In its sample, this clonotype was seen a few times. The chain links TRBV6-1 to TRBJ1-5; TRBD1 agrees at 10 bases. In germline, CDR1 is MNHNS, CDR2 SASEGT. The CDR3 has 17 residues. V dropped 5 bases and J dropped 1; count of bases not matched to a gene: 8. The CDR3 DNA follows: TGTGCCAGCAGTCCGGGACAGGGGCCAAGAAGCAATCAGCCCCAGCATTTT. Protein: CASSPGQGPRSNQPQHF.

This clonotype has just a few counts. V is TRBV20-1 and J is TRBJ1-2; D is possibly TRBD1 (6 bases). The germline V and J ends were trimmed by 0 bases and 6 bases, with 26 bases remaining between them. Per germline, CDR1 DFQATT and CDR2 SNEGSKA (reference sequence). CDR3 length: 18 residues. The CDR3 DNA follows: TGCAGTGCTAGAGATTTTGGGACGGGGGCCTCCCTGGGTGATGGCTACACCTTC. Translation: CSARDFGTGASLGDGYTF.

This clonotype is labeled as large. V gene TRBV6-5 combines with J gene TRBJ1-2; possible D gene TRBD1, 5 bases. Between the trimmed V and J ends, which lost 4 bases and 2 bases, there was a span of 14 bases. The germline CDR1 and CDR2 sequences are MNHEY and SVGAGI. The CDR3 extends over 15 amino acids. The CDR3 DNA reads as TGTGCCAGCAGTTCACCGGGACGGCTAAACTATGGCTACACCTTC. Translation gives CASSSPGRLNYGYTF.

This clonotype is judged large (0.1 to 1%). The V and J genes are TRBV19 and TRBJ2-7; the match to TRBD2 covers 11 bases. The V and J ends lost 7 bases and 2 bases, in that order; junction bases with no gene match: 7. The CDR3 loop spans 15 amino acids. Germline V lookup: CDR1 LNHDA, CDR2 SQIVND (reference sequence). The CDR3 is CASTTTSGGTYEQYF. The CDR3 DNA is TGTGCCAGTACCACAACTAGCGGGGGCACCTACGAGCAGTACTTC.

The chain is built from TRBV28 and TRBJ2-7; 12 bases line up with TRBD2. The CDR3 consists of 15 residues. V lost 3 bases to trimming and J lost 6 bases; unmatched junction nucleotides: 6. Germline V gives CDR1 MDHEN, CDR2 SYDVKM. The CDR3 bases are TGTGCCAGCAGTTTGACTAGCGGGAGCTTGGCCGAGCAGTACTTC. It specifies CASSLTSGSLAEQYF.

CDR3 residues: CSAPAAGSGANVLTF. Here the CDR3 DNA reads TGCAGTGCTCCCGCTGCTGGCTCTGGGGCCAACGTCCTGACTTTC. The V call is TRBV20-1, the J call TRBJ2-6; D is undetermined. The CDR3 loop spans 15 amino acids. Germline V gene sequence: CDR1 DFQATT, CDR2 SNEGSKA (reference sequence). The V end lost 5 bases, the J end lost 0 bases, and 11 bases lay between the germline ends.

V is TRBV20-1 and J is TRBJ2-3, with TRBD1 matching over 12 bases. Germline V gives CDR1 DFQATT, CDR2 SNEGSKA (reference sequence). Germline trimming cut 3 bases from V and 4 bases from J; bases unmatched to any gene: 5. This CDR3 has 15 amino acids. CDR3: CSARGTGGKADTQYF. CDR3 coding DNA: TGCAGTGCTAGGGGGACAGGGGGCAAGGCAGATACGCAGTATTTT.